The clone carrying this TCR beta chain was counted many times. The antigen remains undetermined. The sample comes from a study of CD8 T cells in ankylosing spondylitis. MiXCR, run by TCRdb on the 5' RACE reads, gives a single entry per CDR3 protein. The top ten hold 3% to 4% of the sample, which has 500,000 to 650,000 distinct CDR3 sequences, over 4% seen once. Trimming pared 5 bases from V and 5 bases from J, leaving 12 bases between. Germline loops: CDR1 SQVTM, CDR2 ANQGSEA. This CDR3 has 12 amino acids. Study-level results: Apparently characteristic of ankylosing spondylitis blood was a TCR beta motif (roughly eight highly homologous variants).

Sequenced input: blood, either unsorted or a sorted T cell fraction (not recorded which). The J gene is TRBJ1-1, the V gene TRBV29-1, with D hard to call. The receptor's source is a male donor with ankylosing spondylitis. The chain's CDR3 is CSVIPWGTEAFF. Here the CDR3 DNA reads TGCAGCGTTATTCCCTGGGGTACTGAAGCTTTCTTT.